The entry below gives a single TCR beta chain sequence along with its context. Its matching antigen is unknown. The data originate from a study of PD-1 blockade in classical Hodgkin lymphoma. Study-wide results and limits: Before treatment, complete responders showed about the same diversity as newly diagnosed patients. It was reported that newly diagnosed patients had less baseline TCR diversity than healthy donors. Significantly greater TCR diversity emerged by C4D1 in CD4+ cells but not CD8+ cells.

No patient escaped relapse after autologous stem cell transplantation, and brentuximab vedotin exposure varied. When best responses were assessed, they were complete response, partial response or progressive disease. Trimming took 4 bases from V and 3 from J, leaving 15 bases between them. This CDR3 region has 15 residues. CDR1 LGHNA and CDR2 YSLEER come from the germline V gene. The protocol was immunoSEQ multiplex PCR, while the TCRdb copy is restricted to in-frame clones and leaves out a portion. The sample yields more than 90,000 clones, 81% seen once. The specimen was peripheral blood mononuclear cells (PBMCs), collected before the second cycle of nivolumab. The TCR comes from a human donor with classical Hodgkin lymphoma. The chain links TRBV4-3 to TRBJ1-1; a possible D gene is TRBD1 (6 bases). The DNA for the CDR3 is TGCGCCAGCAGCCCCGGGGGCTATGGGGACACTGAAGCTTTCTTT. Encoded protein: CASSPGGYGDTEAFF.